One TCR beta chain is described in this entry. The CDR3 spans 15 residues. Between the trimmed V and J ends, which lost 1 base and 7 bases, there was a span of 14 bases. Per germline, CDR1 LNHNV and CDR2 YYDKDF (reference sequence). The data derive from a study of blood T cell repertoires in COVID-19. Study background: From the United States, Italy and Spain came samples of acute and convalescent COVID-19. PBMCs, B-cell-depleted T cells, or T cells provided the cDNA or gDNA that made up the material.

Authors' data handling: Counts of nucleated cells, estimated from reference gene primer amplification, were obtained. The data were produced by immunoSEQ multiplex PCR, yet TCRdb's version contains in-frame clones alone and is incomplete. That table furnishes V, J and clone size, whereas the DNA furnished D and trimming. The sample lists under 350,000 clones; about 83% were seen once. The material sequenced was peripheral blood. This clonotype was obtained from a woman aged 45-65 years who had recovered from COVID-19. The rearrangement uses TRBV15 and TRBJ2-1; D is perhaps TRBD1 (6 bases). Here the CDR3 DNA reads TGTGCCACCAGCAGAGTAGACAGGAGCCAGAATGAGCAGTTCTTC. The encoded protein is CATSRVDRSQNEQFF.